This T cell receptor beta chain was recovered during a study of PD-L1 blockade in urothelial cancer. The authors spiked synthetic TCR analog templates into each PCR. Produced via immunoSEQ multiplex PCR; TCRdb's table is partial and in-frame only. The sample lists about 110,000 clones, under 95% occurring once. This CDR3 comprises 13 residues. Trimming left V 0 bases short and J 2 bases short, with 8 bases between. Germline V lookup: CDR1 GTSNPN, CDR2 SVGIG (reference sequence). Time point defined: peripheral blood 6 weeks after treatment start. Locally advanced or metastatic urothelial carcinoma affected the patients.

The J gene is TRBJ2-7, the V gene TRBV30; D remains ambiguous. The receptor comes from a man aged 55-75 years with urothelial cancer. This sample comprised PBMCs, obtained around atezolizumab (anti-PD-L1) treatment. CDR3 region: CAWSVSAPYEQYF. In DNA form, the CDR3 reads TGTGCCTGGAGTGTTTCTGCGCCCTACGAGCAGTACTTC.